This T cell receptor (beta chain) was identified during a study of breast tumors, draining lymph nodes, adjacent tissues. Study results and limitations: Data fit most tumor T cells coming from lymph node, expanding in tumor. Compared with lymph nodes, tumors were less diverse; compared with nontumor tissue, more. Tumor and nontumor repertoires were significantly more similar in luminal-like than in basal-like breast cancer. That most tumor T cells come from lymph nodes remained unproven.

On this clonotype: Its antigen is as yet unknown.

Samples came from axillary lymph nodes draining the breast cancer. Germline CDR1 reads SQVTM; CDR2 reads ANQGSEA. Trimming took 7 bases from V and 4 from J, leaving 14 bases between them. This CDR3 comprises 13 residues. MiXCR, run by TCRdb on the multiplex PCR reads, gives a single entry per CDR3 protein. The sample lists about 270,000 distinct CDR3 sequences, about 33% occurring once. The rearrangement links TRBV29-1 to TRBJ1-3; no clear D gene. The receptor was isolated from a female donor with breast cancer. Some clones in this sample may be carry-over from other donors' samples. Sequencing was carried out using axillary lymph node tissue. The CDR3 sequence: CSGAGAPGNTIYF. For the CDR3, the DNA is TGCAGCGGAGCGGGAGCGCCCGGAAACACCATATATTTT.